This entry describes one T cell receptor beta chain. What it binds is unknown. TCRbeta libraries averaged approximately 42,000 productive templates per sample. Here immunoSEQ multiplex PCR was the method, and the copy in TCRdb shows in-frame clones only, minus some. Of over 5,000 clones in the sample, roughly 94% were seen once. This record belongs to a study of STAT3 mutations in large granular lymphocyte leukemia. Study summary: Roughly half of the longitudinally sequenced T-LGLL patients carried detectable canonical activating STAT3 mutations.

CDR1 and CDR2 from the germline V gene are MGHDK and SYGVNS. The V and J ends lost 4 bases and 6 bases respectively, with 7 bases between them. The length of the CDR3 is 12 residues. Notes on the study in general: Every T-cell large granular lymphocyte leukemia patient had at least one immunodominant TCR beta clonotype. In some patients, a small highly pathogenic clone possibly went undetected. Some patients had dominant TCR clones larger than their STAT3 mutant burden.

This receptor was identified in a man aged 60-69 years with T-cell large granular lymphocyte leukemia. Some clones in this sample may be carry-over from other donors' samples. Input material: peripheral blood mononuclear cells. V is TRBV25-1 and J is TRBJ1-5; D unresolved. The CDR3 sequence: CASSVGGQPQHF. The DNA for the CDR3 is TGTGCCAGCAGTGTTGGAGGTCAGCCCCAGCATTTT.